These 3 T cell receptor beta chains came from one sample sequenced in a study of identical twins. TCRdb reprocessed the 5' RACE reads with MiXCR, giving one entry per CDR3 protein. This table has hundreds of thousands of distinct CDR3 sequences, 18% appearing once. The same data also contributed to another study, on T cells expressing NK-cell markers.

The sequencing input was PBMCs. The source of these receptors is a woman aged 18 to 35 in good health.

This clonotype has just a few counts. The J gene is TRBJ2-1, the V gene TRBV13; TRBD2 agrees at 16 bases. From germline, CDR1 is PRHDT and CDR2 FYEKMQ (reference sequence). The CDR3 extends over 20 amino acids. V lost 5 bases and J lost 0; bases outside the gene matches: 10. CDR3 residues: CASSPNPGTSGGASYNEQFF. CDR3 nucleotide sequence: TGTGCCAGCAGCCCCAACCCCGGGACTAGCGGGGGGGCCTCCTACAATGAGCAGTTCTTC.

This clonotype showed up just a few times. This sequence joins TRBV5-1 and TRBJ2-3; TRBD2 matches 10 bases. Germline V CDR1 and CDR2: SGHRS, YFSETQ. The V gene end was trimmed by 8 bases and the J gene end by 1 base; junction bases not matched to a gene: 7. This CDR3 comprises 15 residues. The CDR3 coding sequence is TGCGCCAGTACTCCAGCGGGGGGGGGCACAGATACGCAGTATTTT. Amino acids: CASTPAGGGTDTQYF.

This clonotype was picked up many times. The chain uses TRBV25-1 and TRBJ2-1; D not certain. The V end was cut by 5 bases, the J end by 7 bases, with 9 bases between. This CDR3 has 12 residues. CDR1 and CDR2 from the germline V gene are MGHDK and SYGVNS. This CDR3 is CASSPSVNEQFF. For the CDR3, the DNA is TGTGCCAGCAGTCCCAGCGTGAATGAGCAGTTCTTC.